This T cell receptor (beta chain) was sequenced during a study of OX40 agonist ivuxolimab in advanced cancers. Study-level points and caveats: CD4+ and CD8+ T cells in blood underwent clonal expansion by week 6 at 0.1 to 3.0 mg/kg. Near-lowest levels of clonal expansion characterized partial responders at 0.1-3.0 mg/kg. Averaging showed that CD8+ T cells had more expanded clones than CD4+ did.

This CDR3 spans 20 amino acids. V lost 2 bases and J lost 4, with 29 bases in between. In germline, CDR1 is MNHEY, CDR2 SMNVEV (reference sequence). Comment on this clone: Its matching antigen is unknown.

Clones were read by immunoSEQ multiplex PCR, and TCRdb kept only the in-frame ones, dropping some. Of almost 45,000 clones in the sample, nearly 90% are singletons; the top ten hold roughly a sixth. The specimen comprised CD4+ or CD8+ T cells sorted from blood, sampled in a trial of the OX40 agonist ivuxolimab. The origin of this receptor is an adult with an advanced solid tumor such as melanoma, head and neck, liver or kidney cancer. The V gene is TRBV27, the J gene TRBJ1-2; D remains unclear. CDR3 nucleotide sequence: TGTGCCAGCAGTTTAGCCCCCGAACAGCGGTCGGGGTTTCGTGGCTATGGCTACACCTTC. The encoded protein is CASSLAPEQRSGFRGYGYTF.